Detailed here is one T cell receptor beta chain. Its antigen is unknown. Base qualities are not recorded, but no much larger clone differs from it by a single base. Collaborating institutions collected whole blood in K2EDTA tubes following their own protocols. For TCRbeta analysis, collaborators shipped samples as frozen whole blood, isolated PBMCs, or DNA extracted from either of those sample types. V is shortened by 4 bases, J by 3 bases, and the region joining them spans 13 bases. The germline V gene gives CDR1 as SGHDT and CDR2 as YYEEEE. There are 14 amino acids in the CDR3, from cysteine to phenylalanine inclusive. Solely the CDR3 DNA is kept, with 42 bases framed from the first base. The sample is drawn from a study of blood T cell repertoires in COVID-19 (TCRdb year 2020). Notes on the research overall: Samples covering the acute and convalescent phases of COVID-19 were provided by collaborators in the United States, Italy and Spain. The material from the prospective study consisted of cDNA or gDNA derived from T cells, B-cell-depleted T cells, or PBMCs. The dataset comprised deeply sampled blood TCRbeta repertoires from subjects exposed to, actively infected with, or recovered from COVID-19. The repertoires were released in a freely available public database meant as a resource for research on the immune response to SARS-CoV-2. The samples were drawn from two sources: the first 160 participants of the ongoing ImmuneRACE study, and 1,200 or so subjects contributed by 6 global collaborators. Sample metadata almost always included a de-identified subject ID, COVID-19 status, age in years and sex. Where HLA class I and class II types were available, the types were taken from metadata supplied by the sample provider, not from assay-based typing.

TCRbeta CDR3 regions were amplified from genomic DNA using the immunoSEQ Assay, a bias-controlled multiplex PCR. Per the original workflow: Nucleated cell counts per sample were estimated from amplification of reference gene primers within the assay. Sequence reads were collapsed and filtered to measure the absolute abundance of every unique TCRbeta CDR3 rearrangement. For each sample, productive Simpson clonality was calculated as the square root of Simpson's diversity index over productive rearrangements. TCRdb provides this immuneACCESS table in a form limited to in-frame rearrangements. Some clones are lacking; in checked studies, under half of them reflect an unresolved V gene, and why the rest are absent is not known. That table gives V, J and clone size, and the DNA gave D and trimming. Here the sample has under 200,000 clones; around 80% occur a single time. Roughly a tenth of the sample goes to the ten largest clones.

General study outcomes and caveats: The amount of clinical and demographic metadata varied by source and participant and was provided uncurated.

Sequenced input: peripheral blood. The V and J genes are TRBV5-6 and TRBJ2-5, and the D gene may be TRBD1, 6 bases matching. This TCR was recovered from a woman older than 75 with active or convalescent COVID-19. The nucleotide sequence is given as TGTGCCAGCAGCCTCGGACAGTTGGAAGAGACCCAGTACTTC. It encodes CASSLGQLEETQYF.